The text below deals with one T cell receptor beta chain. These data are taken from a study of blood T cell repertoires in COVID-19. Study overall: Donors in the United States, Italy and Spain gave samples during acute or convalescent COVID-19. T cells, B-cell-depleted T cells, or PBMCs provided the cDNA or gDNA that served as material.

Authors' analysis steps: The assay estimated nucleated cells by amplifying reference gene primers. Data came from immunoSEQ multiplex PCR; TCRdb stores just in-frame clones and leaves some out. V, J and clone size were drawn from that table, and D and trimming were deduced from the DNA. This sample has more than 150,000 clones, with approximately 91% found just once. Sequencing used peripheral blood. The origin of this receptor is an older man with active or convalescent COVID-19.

The CDR3 DNA sequence: TGTGCCACCAGTGATGGGGGCACCGGACAGCCCCAGCATTTT. This translates into CATSDGGTGQPQHF. V usage is TRBV24-1 and J usage is TRBJ1-5; TRBD1 is a possible D gene (6 bases). The germline V gene has CDR1 KGHDR and CDR2 SFDVKD. This CDR3 is 14 amino acids long. V shed 3 bases and J shed 7 bases, with 12 bases lying between them.